This TCR beta chain was sequenced in a study of blood T cell repertoires in COVID-19. Study summary: In each case, the material was cDNA or gDNA derived from T cells, B-cell-depleted T cells, or PBMCs.

This CDR3 is 15 amino acids long. Germline CDR1 reads LNHDA; CDR2 reads SQIVND (reference sequence). Trimming took off 1 base at V and 2 bases at J, with 12 bases between the two ends. Method: immunoSEQ multiplex PCR; TCRdb's copy keeps in-frame clones and lacks some. Of 200,000 to 250,000 clones listed, about 87% are singletons. The chain has TRBV19 and TRBJ2-7, with D possibly matching TRBD2 (5 bases). The TCR sequence derives from a woman in her 70s with active or convalescent COVID-19. The sequenced material came from peripheral blood. CDR3 bases: TGTGCCAGTAGTATAGGGGATATGGGAGCCTACGAGCAGTACTTC. It is translated as CASSIGDMGAYEQYF.